The TCR beta chain described here comes from a study of blood T cell repertoires in COVID-19. Study-wide background: The United States, Italy and Spain were the sources of the acute and convalescent COVID-19 samples. The cDNA or gDNA used as material had been derived from T cells, B-cell-depleted T cells, or PBMCs.

Original processing methods: Amplification of reference gene primers was used by the study to estimate nucleated cell counts. The method was immunoSEQ multiplex PCR; TCRdb's version includes in-frame clones alone and lacks a portion of them. V, J and clone size reflect that table, while D and trimming were determined from the DNA. The sample lists under 250,000 clones; roughly 82% were seen once. This clone has only one observation. In germline, CDR1 is MNHNY, CDR2 SVGAGI (reference sequence). The CDR3 totals 15 residues. Unmatched junction bases numbered 5, after V lost 0 bases and J lost 7 bases. This sequence was found in a man aged 45-60 years with active or convalescent COVID-19. The sample taken for sequencing was peripheral blood. The V and J genes are TRBV6-6 and TRBJ1-2; 10 bases are a match to TRBD1. The CDR3 protein is CASSYSTGGAVGYTF. For the CDR3, the DNA is TGTGCCAGCAGTTACTCGACAGGGGGCGCGGTTGGCTACACCTTC.